The 17 T cell receptor beta chains listed next were all sequenced from one sample in a study of blood T cell repertoires in COVID-19. TCRdb's copy holds only in-frame clones and misses some; the assay was immunoSEQ multiplex PCR. The repertoire holds 120,000 or so clones, with around 89% as singletons. The specimen sequenced was peripheral blood. The receptors here all came from an older woman with COVID-19, enrolled during active disease.

The rearrangement joins TRBV7-3 to TRBJ1-1; D is uncertain. Trimming left V 5 bases short and J 4 bases short, with 17 bases between. Germline assignment: CDR1 SGHTA and CDR2 FQGTGA. This CDR3 region has 15 residues. The CDR3 nucleotides read TGTGCCAGCAGCCCCGGAACCTCCCGGGTCACTGAAGCTTTCTTT. It codes for CASSPGTSRVTEAFF.

The V gene is TRBV6-2 or TRBV6-3, the J gene TRBJ2-2; possibly TRBD2 for D (6 bases). V lost 5 bases to trimming and J lost 0 bases, with 25 bases between them. The CDR3 length is 20 residues. The germline CDR1 and CDR2 sequences are MNHEY and SVGEGT. The CDR3 sequence is CASSMYFISLATANTGELFF. CDR3 nucleotides: TGTGCCAGCAGTATGTATTTTATCTCTCTAGCGACCGCGAACACCGGGGAGCTGTTTTTT.

This clone appeared once. The rearrangement joins TRBV2 to TRBJ1-4; 8 bases map to TRBD1. Per germline, CDR1 SNHLY and CDR2 FYNNEI. The J segment lost 4 bases and the V segment lost 4 bases, leaving 5 bases of the junction unmatched. The CDR3 length is 15 residues. Written as DNA, the CDR3 is TGTGCCAGCAGTGGCAGGGGGCGGAATAATGAAAAACTGTTTTTT. Protein: CASSGRGRNNEKLFF. Full variable domain (remainder filled in from reference TRBV2 and TRBJ1-4): EPEVTQTPSHQVTQMGQEVILRCVPISNHLYFYWYRQILGQKVEFLVSFYNNEISEKSEIFDDQFSVERPDGSNFTLKIRSTKLEDSAMYFCASSGRGRNNEKLFFGSGTQLSVL.

This chain uses TRBV12-3 or TRBV12-4 with TRBJ1-1; D is possibly TRBD1 (6 bases). This CDR3 contains 12 residues. V was trimmed by 6 bases and J by 5 bases, leaving 10 bases between them. The CDR3 DNA sequence: TGTGCCAGCAGGGACGACAGGACTGAAGCTTTCTTT. It specifies CASRDDRTEAFF.

The chain links TRBV19 to TRBJ2-1; 14 bases line up with TRBD2. V lost 6 bases to trimming and J lost 0 bases; unmatched junction nucleotides: 7. CDR1 is LNHDA and CDR2 is SQIVND in the germline V gene (reference sequence). The CDR3 covers 18 residues. For the CDR3, the DNA is TGTGCCAGTAGGGGGACTAGCGGGGGCCAGAGCTCCTACAATGAGCAGTTCTTC. This codes for CASRGTSGGQSSYNEQFF.

The genes are TRBV5-4 and TRBJ2-7, with D tentatively TRBD1 (6 bases). The CDR3 totals 15 residues. Germline CDR1 is SGHNT and CDR2 is YYREEE (reference sequence). Trimming stripped 0 bases from V and 0 bases from J, with 10 bases between. The CDR3 here is CASSLGQGYSYEQYF. The CDR3 coding sequence is TGTGCCAGCAGCTTGGGGCAGGGGTACTCCTACGAGCAGTACTTC.

The V call is TRBV11-3, the J call TRBJ2-1; no definite D call. Germline V CDR1 and CDR2: SGHNT, YENEEA. This CDR3 contains 14 residues. The ends were cut back, 4 bases at V and 0 bases at J, with 7 bases in the middle. The CDR3 reads CASSSVSSYNEQFF. The DNA for the CDR3 is TGTGCCAGCAGCTCGGTGAGCTCCTACAATGAGCAGTTCTTC.

This clone was counted between two and nine times. The chain uses TRBV7-3 and TRBJ2-2; weak D call: TRBD2 (7 bases). CDR3 length equals 16 residues. The germline gives CDR1 SGHTA, CDR2 FQGTGA. Trimming removed 5 bases at V and 5 bases at J, with 18 bases between. Written as DNA, the CDR3 is TGTGCCAGCAGCCCTGTAGGGGGGGCTGGGACCGGGGAGCTGTTTTTT. Protein product: CASSPVGGAGTGELFF.

A note on this clone: One end of the junction is discordant with germline, which a read error may explain. The chain recombines TRBV7-7 with TRBJ1-1, with unresolved D. Germline loops: CDR1 SSHAT, CDR2 FNYEAQ (reference sequence). This CDR3 has 13 residues. The CDR3 bases are TGTGCTAGCAGCTTAGGCCGGTACACTGAAGCTTTCTTT. It codes for CASSLGRYTEAFF.

The chain links TRBV29-1 to TRBJ1-1, with 7 bases identical to TRBD1. CDR3 length equals 14 residues. CDR1 SQVTM and CDR2 ANQGSEA come from the germline V gene. Unmatched junction bases numbered 6, after V lost 4 bases and J lost 1 base. CDR3 amino acids: CSVVVGTANTEAFF. The DNA for the CDR3 is TGCAGCGTTGTGGTCGGGACAGCGAACACTGAAGCTTTCTTT.

V and J are TRBV6-1 and TRBJ2-7; 7 nucleotides match TRBD2. In germline, CDR1 is MNHNS, CDR2 SASEGT. CDR3 length: 12 amino acids. The trim removed 1 base at V and 7 bases at J, leaving 1 base unmatched. For the CDR3, the DNA is TGTGCCAGCAGTGAAGTGGGGGGGGAGCAGTACTTC. It codes for CASSEVGGEQYF.

The chain combines TRBV19 with TRBJ2-2; D possibly corresponds to TRBD2 (7 bases). Germline loops: CDR1 LNHDA, CDR2 SQIVND (reference sequence). The CDR3 is made up of 15 amino acids. Trimming stripped 5 bases from V and 4 bases from J, with 14 bases between. The CDR3 is CASSHAGAGTGELFF. The DNA for the CDR3 is TGTGCCAGTAGTCACGCGGGGGCGGGCACCGGGGAGCTGTTTTTT.

This sequence joins TRBV7-2 and TRBJ1-6; the D gene is possibly TRBD1 (6 bases). Germline V gene data show CDR1 as SGHTA and CDR2 as FQGNSA. The CDR3 runs to 14 residues. Trimming stripped 6 bases from V and 1 base from J, with 7 bases between. CDR3: CASRRGSYNSPLHF. DNA of the CDR3: TGTGCCAGCAGGAGGGGGTCCTATAATTCACCCCTCCACTTT.

V usage is TRBV4-3 and J usage is TRBJ1-3; D remains ambiguous. Trimming removed 0 bases at V and 0 bases at J, with 15 bases between. Germline assignment: CDR1 LGHNA and CDR2 YSLEER. The CDR3 is 18 amino acids. CDR3 in DNA: TGCGCCAGCAGCCAAGATCTTTCTTTGCCAGGCTCTGGAAACACCATATATTTT. Translation gives CASSQDLSLPGSGNTIYF.

The chain links TRBV10-1 to TRBJ2-7; maybe TRBD2 (5 bases). The germline V gene encodes CDR1 WNHNN and CDR2 SYGVQD (reference sequence). CDR3 size: 16 residues. The V end was cut by 0 bases, the J end by 6 bases, with 18 bases between. The CDR3, as DNA: TGCGCCAGCAGTGAGTCCGGGCCACCCCGGAGGTTCGAGCAGTACTTC. Translation gives CASSESGPPRRFEQYF.

V usage is TRBV24-1 and J usage is TRBJ1-6; a possible D gene is TRBD1 (6 bases). Trimming stripped 4 bases from V and 3 bases from J, with 24 bases between. Per germline, CDR1 KGHDR and CDR2 SFDVKD. The CDR3 is made up of 20 amino acids. The CDR3 loop is CATSDPPYRDKGIYNSPLHF. DNA of the CDR3: TGTGCCACCAGTGACCCACCCTACCGGGACAAGGGAATCTATAATTCACCCCTCCACTTT.

V is TRBV6-4 and J is TRBJ2-5; D gene uncertain. CDR1 MRHNA and CDR2 SNTAGT come from the germline V gene. The CDR3 is 13 amino acids. V shed 3 bases and J shed 5 bases, with 10 bases lying between them. The CDR3 sequence: CASSERFGETQYF. CDR3 bases: TGTGCCAGCAGTGAGCGGTTCGGGGAGACCCAGTACTTC.